This TCR beta chain was found in a study of long-term antiretroviral therapy in people with HIV. Study results and limitations: There were no data on ART adherence, viral resistance or therapy changes, a gap that limits inferences about post-ART repertoire changes.

Notes on this clone: Its matching antigen is unknown.

The germline V gene has CDR1 LGHNA and CDR2 YSLEER. The CDR3 has 14 residues. Losses at the gene ends were 3 bases for V and 7 bases for J; bases not matched to a gene: 3. Going into DNA extraction, samples held roughly 0.95-10 million cryopreserved PBMC. Survey level was the resolution at which the v3.0 immunoSEQ assay ran. The method was immunoSEQ multiplex PCR; TCRdb's version includes in-frame clones alone and lacks a portion of them. Seen here are some 33,000 clones, roughly 96% observed once, and the top ten hold roughly 2.5%. This clonotype was obtained from a young man with HIV. This chain joins TRBV4-3 and TRBJ1-6; the match to TRBD1 covers 7 bases. Sequences were derived from unsorted PBMCs, sampled 6.6 years after starting antiretroviral therapy. Written as DNA, the CDR3 is TGCGCCAGCAGCCAGCAGGGGGGGAATTCACCCCTCCACTTT. Translation gives CASSQQGGNSPLHF.